The present entry profiles one T cell receptor beta chain with its context. The antigen remains unidentified. The data originate from a study of graft-versus-host responses after intestinal transplantation. Turning to the study itself: Recipients obtained multivisceral, liver-intestinal, or isolated intestinal transplants. Study results and limitations: Circulating GvH clones peaking coincided with falling HvG clones soon after transplant. The presence of high graft-versus-host to host-versus-graft clonal ratios in allografts characterized patients with graft-donor T cell macrochimerism. Recipient marrow harbored GvH clones, some of which surfaced first in ileum or blood.

Repertoires were generated with immunoSEQ multiplex PCR, while TCRdb's copy carries only in-frame clones and drops some. The table shows roughly 77,000 clones, with more than 70% occurring only once. Sequences were derived from unstimulated CD8+ T cells sorted from spleen or lymph node cells, sampled before intestinal transplant. This receptor was obtained from a human donor who received an intestinal transplant.

The CDR3 DNA follows: TGTGCCAGCAGCTTAGTAGGTAGCGGGACCCTCTACGAGCAGTACTTC. Its translation is CASSLVGSGTLYEQYF. The chain recombines TRBV7-8 with TRBJ2-7; 8 bases are shared with TRBD2. The trim removed 1 base at V and 3 bases at J, leaving 8 bases unmatched. In germline, CDR1 is SGHVS, CDR2 FQNEAQ. The CDR3 covers 16 residues.